The T cell receptor (beta chain) under discussion was sequenced for a study of T cell responses to AZD1222 COVID-19 vaccine. Study background: Second-dose intervals of approximately 4 or approximately 12 weeks were pooled. General study findings and limits: Donors were largely white British and mainly female; clonal diversity was possibly underestimated. Among AZD1222 vaccinees, only five to seven were seropositive at baseline. None of the repertoires were sampled until the peak T cell response had passed.

V lost 1 base to trimming and J lost 1 base; unmatched junction nucleotides: 10. The CDR3 sequence is 18 residues long. CDR1 is MDHEN, CDR2 SYDVKM, per germline. A word on this clone: Its specificity is not known.

Sequencing used immunoSEQ multiplex PCR; TCRdb keeps in-frame clones, though not all of them. The table lists 150,000 or so clones, about 90% of them singletons. This specimen consisted of peripheral blood, obtained on day 0 of AZD1222 vaccination. The chain joins TRBV28 to TRBJ2-7, with 10 bases matching TRBD2. This clonotype was sampled from an adult in good health. For the CDR3, the DNA is TGTGCCAGCAGTTTATACCCCCCGACTAGCGGGCGATCCTACGAGCAGTACTTC. Translating gives CASSLYPPTSGRSYEQYF.